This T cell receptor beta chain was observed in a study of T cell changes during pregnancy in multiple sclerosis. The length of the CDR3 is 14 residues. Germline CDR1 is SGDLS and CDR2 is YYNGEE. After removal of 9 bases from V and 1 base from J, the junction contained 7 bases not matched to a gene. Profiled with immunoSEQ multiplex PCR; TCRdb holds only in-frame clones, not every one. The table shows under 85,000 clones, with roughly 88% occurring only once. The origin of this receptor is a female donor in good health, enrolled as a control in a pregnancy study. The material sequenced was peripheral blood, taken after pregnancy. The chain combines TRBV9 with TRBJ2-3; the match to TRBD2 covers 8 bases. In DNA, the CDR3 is TGTGCCACCCGGGAGGGCATCGGCACAGATACGCAGTATTTT. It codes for CATREGIGTDTQYF.